The present TCR beta chain was sequenced within a study of siplizumab effects on memory and regulatory T cells. The sample holds one count of this clone. This sample includes further DNA sequences coding for the same CDR3. This CDR3 has 13 residues. V was shortened by 3 bases and J by 1 base, with 6 bases between the two germline ends. CDR1 is KGHSH, CDR2 LQKENI, per germline. Assayed TCR templates numbered about 10^5 for each sample. TCRdb's table, derived via immunoSEQ multiplex PCR, lists solely in-frame clones and lacks some. Among approximately 120,000 clones listed, about 92% were seen once. The sequence was obtained from a human donor in good health. The genes are TRBV18 and TRBJ1-1; possibly TRBD1 for D (5 bases). Sequencing used Tregs sorted from blood. DNA of the CDR3: TGTGCCAGCTCACCGACAGAGAACACTGAAGCTTTCTTT. Translated, it gives CASSPTENTEAFF.